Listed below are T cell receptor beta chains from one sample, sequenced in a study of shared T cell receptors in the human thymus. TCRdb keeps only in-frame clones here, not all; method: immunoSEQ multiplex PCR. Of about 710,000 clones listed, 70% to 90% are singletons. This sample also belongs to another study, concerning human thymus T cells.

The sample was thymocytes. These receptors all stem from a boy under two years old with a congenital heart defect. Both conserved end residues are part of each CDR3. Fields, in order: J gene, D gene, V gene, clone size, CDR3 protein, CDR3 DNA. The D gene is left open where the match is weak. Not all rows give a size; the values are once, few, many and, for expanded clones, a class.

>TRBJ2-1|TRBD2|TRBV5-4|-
CASSSSSGSQPMKNEQFF
TGTGCCAGCAGCTCTTCTAGCGGGAGCCAACCGATGAAGAATGAGCAGTTCTTC
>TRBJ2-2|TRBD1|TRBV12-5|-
CASGLEGADTGELFF
TGTGCTAGTGGTTTGGAGGGGGCGGACACCGGGGAGCTGTTTTTT
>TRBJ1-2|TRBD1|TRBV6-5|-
CASSPGTDVYGYTF
TGTGCCAGCAGCCCCGGGACAGACGTATATGGCTACACCTTC
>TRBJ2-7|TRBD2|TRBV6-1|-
CASSDVGLAGEGSYEQYF
TGTGCCAGCAGTGACGTTGGACTAGCGGGAGAAGGGTCCTACGAGCAGTACTTC
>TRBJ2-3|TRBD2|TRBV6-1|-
CASRGRGPYTDTQYF
TGTGCCAGCAGAGGGAGGGGACCGTACACAGATACGCAGTATTTT
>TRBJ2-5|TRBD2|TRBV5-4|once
CASSQGRGLAGETQYF
TGTGCCAGCAGCCAAGGGAGGGGACTAGCGGGCGAGACCCAGTACTTC
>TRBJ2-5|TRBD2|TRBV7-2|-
CASSPKTSGRETQYF
TGTGCCAGCAGCCCAAAGACGAGCGGGAGAGAGACCCAGTACTTC
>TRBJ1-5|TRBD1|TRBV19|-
CASSSLSRDRGECNQPQHF
TGTGCCAGTAGCTCATTGTCCCGGGACAGGGGCGAGTGCAATCAGCCCCAGCATTTT
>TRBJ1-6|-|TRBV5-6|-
CASSPSGLFMSTLHF
TGTGCCAGCAGCCCCAGCGGACTCTTCATGAGTACCCTCCACTTT
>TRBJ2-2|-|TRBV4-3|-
CASSQDRVGAGELFF
TGCGCCAGCAGCCAAGACAGGGTTGGGGCCGGGGAGCTGTTTTTT
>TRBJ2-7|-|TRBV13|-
CASSLRRDEQYF
TGTGCCAGCAGCTTACGGCGGGACGAGCAGTACTTC
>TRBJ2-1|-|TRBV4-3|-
CASSQDPRGAGNEQFF
TGCGCCAGCAGCCAAGATCCCCGTGGGGCAGGCAATGAGCAGTTCTTC
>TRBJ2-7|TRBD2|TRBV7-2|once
CASSSARERGYEQYF
TGTGCCAGCAGCTCCGCCCGGGAGCGGGGATACGAGCAGTACTTC
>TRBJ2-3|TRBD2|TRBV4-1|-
CASSHSFPGTSGMTDTQYF
TGCGCCAGCAGCCACTCCTTCCCGGGGACTAGCGGGATGACAGATACGCAGTATTTT
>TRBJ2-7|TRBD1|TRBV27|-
CASSRPGQGLHEQYF
TGTGCCAGCAGTAGACCGGGACAGGGGCTACACGAGCAGTACTTC
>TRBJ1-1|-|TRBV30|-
CAWSTSENTEAFF
TGTGCCTGGAGTACTTCTGAGAACACTGAAGCTTTCTTT
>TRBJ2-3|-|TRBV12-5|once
CASCQGLTDTQYF
TGTGCTAGTTGCCAGGGGCTCACAGATACGCAGTATTTT
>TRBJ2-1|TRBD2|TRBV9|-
CASSGLSGGAVNEQFF
TGTGCCAGCAGCGGCCTTAGCGGGGGGGCGGTCAATGAGCAGTTCTTC
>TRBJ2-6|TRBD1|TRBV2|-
CASSEFKGRGTGANVLTF
TGTGCCAGCAGTGAATTTAAGGGCAGGGGGACTGGGGCCAACGTCCTGACTTTC
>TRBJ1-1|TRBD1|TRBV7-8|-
CASSGGTGINTEAFF
TGTGCCAGCAGCGGCGGGACAGGGATTAACACTGAAGCTTTCTTT
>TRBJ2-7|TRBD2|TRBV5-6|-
CASSLYSGGLIPEQYF
TGTGCCAGCAGCTTGTATAGCGGGGGGCTCATCCCCGAGCAGTACTTC
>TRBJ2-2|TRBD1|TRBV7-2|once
CASSLGTGGIGELFF
TGTGCCAGCAGCTTGGGGACAGGGGGCATCGGGGAGCTGTTTTTT
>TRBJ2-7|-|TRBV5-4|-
CASSFSPAKTGEDEQYF
TGTGCCAGCAGCTTTAGTCCGGCTAAGACTGGGGAGGACGAGCAGTACTTC
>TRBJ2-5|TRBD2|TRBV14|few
CASSHDIAGEETQYF
TGTGCCAGCAGCCATGATATAGCGGGTGAAGAGACCCAGTACTTC
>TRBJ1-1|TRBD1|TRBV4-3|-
CASSQGQRNTEAFF
TGCGCCAGCAGCCAGGGACAGAGGAACACTGAAGCTTTCTTT
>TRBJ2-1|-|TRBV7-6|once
CASSLGGAISYNEQFF
TGTGCCAGCAGCTTAGGGGGAGCCATCTCCTACAATGAGCAGTTCTTC
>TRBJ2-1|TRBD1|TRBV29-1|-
CSVGGQGARNEQFF
TGCAGCGTTGGGGGGCAGGGGGCGCGGAATGAGCAGTTCTTC
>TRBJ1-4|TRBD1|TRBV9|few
CASSNGTGGFNEKLFF
TGTGCCAGCAGCAACGGGACAGGGGGTTTTAATGAAAAACTGTTTTTT
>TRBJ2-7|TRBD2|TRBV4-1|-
CASSQSPGTSGVYEQYF
TGCGCCAGCAGCCAAAGTCCCGGGACTAGCGGGGTCTACGAGCAGTACTTC
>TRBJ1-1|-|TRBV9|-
CASSEATGTPAGAEAFF
TGTGCCAGCAGCGAGGCGACGGGTACACCCGCAGGGGCTGAAGCTTTCTTT
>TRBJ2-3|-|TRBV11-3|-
CASSEGGGTQYF
TGTGCCAGCAGCGAAGGGGGGGGTACGCAGTATTTT
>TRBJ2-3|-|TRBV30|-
CAWSGLLRGVSSDTQYF
TGTGCCTGGAGTGGACTCCTAAGGGGCGTCTCTTCAGATACGCAGTATTTT
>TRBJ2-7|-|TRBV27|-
CASSFRESPYYEQYF
TGTGCCAGCAGTTTTCGGGAGTCCCCCTACTACGAGCAGTACTTC
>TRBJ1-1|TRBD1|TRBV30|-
CAWSSGTGGHEAFF
TGTGCCTGGAGTTCCGGGACAGGGGGCCACGAAGCTTTCTTT
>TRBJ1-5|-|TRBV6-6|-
CASSYPTAYSNQPQHF
TGTGCCAGCAGTTACCCGACAGCCTATAGCAATCAGCCCCAGCATTTT
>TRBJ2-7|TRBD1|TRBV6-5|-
CASSRQGGEQYF
TGTGCCAGCAGCCGACAGGGGGGCGAGCAGTACTTC
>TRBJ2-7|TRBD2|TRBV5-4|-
CASSLLSSGVIRSYEQYF
TGTGCCAGCAGCTTGCTCAGTAGCGGGGTAATCCGGAGTTACGAGCAGTACTTC
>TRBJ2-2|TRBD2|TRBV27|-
CASWGLAGGFGSGELFF
TGTGCCAGCTGGGGACTAGCGGGAGGATTTGGGTCCGGGGAGCTGTTTTTT
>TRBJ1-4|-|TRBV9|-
CASSVIPTRGKLFF
TGTGCCAGCAGCGTAATCCCGACTAGGGGAAAACTGTTTTTT
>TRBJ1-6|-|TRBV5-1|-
CASSSGGVPSSYNSPLHF
TGCGCCAGCAGCTCAGGAGGGGTCCCGAGCTCCTATAATTCACCCCTCCACTTT
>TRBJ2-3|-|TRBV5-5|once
CASSWRAGPPADTQYF
TGTGCCAGCAGCTGGAGAGCAGGGCCCCCCGCAGATACGCAGTATTTT
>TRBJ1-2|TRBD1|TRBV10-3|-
CAIGNHLGMDRTVYGYTF
TGTGCCATCGGGAACCATTTGGGGATGGACAGGACCGTCTATGGCTACACCTTC
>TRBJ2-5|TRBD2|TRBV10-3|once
CAIREAGGLETQYF
TGTGCCATCAGGGAAGCGGGGGGGCTTGAGACCCAGTACTTC
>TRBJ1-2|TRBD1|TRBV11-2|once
CASSLADRGCGYTF
TGTGCCAGCAGCTTGGCGGACAGGGGCTGTGGCTACACCTTC
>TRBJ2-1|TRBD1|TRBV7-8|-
CASSLASPRPAGTGYNEQFF
TGTGCCAGCAGCTTAGCGAGCCCACGGCCTGCCGGGACAGGGTACAATGAGCAGTTCTTC
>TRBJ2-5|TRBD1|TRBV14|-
CASSYPGQGRETQYF
TGTGCCAGCAGCTACCCCGGACAGGGGCGGGAGACCCAGTACTTC
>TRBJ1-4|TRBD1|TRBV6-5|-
CASSYSHRGLEKLFF
TGTGCCAGCAGTTACTCTCACAGGGGCCTCGAAAAACTGTTTTTT